The 2 T cell receptor beta chains presented below share a single source sample, sequenced in a study of T cell responses to AZD1222 COVID-19 vaccine. TCRdb's copy holds only in-frame clones and misses some; the assay was immunoSEQ multiplex PCR. The profile covers roughly 100,000 clones, with roughly nine tenths appearing a single time and 5% to 6% taken by the ten largest. Sequences were derived from peripheral blood, sampled on day 0 of AZD1222 vaccination. The receptors stem from an adult in good health.

V and J are TRBV7-9 and TRBJ2-5; D perhaps matches TRBD1 (6 bases). V was shortened by 3 bases and J by 5 bases, with 10 bases between the two germline ends. Germline CDR1 and CDR2: SEHNR and FQNEAQ (reference sequence). The length of the CDR3 is 13 residues. The CDR3 loop is CASSFQGLETQYF. CDR3 nucleotide sequence: TGTGCCAGCAGCTTTCAGGGGTTGGAGACCCAGTACTTC. Full variable domain (remainder filled in from reference TRBV7-9 and TRBJ2-5): DTGVSQNPRHKITKRGQNVTFRCDPISEHNRLYWYRQTLGQGPEFLTYFQNEAQLEKSRLLSDRFSAERPKGSFSTLEIQRTEQGDSAMYLCASSFQGLETQYFGPGTRLLVL.

The chain couples TRBV11-2 to TRBJ2-5; a weak D match, TRBD2 (6 bases). Germline assignment: CDR1 SGHAT and CDR2 FQNNGV. Trimming shortened V by 5 bases and J by 3 bases, and 16 bases separated the two germline ends. The CDR3 extends over 15 amino acids. Written as DNA, the CDR3 is TGTGCCAGCAGCGCGGGGCTCGGGTCAAAAGAGACCCAGTACTTC. Its protein is CASSAGLGSKETQYF.